The clone carrying this T cell receptor beta chain was counted at least ten times. As yet, its antigen is unknown. The data belong to a study of neurological immune-mediated disorders. Germline CDR1 MNHEY, CDR2 SVGAGI. Trimming removed 7 bases from V and 5 bases from J; junction bases left unmatched: 7. The CDR3 consists of 13 residues. Study results and limitations: Whereas HTLV-1-associated myelopathy showed the most TCR clonal expansion, multiple sclerosis showed the least, with levels below those of healthy controls. None of the CDR3 amino acid sequences of expanded clones recurred across subjects, suggesting private repertoires in all groups.

Time point specified: longitudinal time-point 2. The unsorted libraries were made from 2 million PBMCs kept at -80 C. Each TCR transcript was tagged with a 10-nucleotide random UMI during 5'RACE. TCRdb independently ran MiXCR on the 5' RACE reads; one entry per CDR3 protein. Of tens of thousands of distinct CDR3 sequences listed, approximately 13% are singletons. This clonotype was sampled from a woman aged 40 to 50 in good health. Specimen: PBMCs. V and J are TRBV6-5 and TRBJ1-1; 7 nucleotides line up with TRBD1. DNA for the CDR3: TGTGCCAGCAAAGGGGGCGGAGGGACTGAAGCTTTCTTT. It translates to CASKGGGGTEAFF.